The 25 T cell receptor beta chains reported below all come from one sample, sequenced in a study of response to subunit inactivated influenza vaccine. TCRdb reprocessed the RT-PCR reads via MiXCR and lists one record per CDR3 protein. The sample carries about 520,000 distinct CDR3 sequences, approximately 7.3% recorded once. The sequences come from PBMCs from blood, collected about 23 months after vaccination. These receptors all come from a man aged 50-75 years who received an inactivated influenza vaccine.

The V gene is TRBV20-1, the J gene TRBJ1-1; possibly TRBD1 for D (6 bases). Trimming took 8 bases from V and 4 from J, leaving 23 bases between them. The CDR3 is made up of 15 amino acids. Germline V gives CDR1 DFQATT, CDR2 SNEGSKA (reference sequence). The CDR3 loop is CSPGGTSREVTEAFF. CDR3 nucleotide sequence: TGCAGTCCGGGGGGGACATCCAGAGAGGTCACTGAAGCTTTCTTT.

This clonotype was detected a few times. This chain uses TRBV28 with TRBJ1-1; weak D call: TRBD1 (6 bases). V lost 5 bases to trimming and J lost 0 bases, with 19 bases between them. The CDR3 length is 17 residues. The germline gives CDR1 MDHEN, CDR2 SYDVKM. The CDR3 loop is CASSPITGPELNTEAFF. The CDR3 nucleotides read TGTGCCAGCAGTCCCATCACAGGGCCGGAACTGAACACTGAAGCTTTCTTT.

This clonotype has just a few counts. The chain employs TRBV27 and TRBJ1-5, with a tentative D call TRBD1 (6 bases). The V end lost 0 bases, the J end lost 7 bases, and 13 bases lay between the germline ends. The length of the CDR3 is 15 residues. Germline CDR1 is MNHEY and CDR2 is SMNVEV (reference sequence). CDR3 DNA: TGTGCCAGCAGTTTATCAGGGGTTAGGGGGCAGCCCCAGCATTTT. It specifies CASSLSGVRGQPQHF.

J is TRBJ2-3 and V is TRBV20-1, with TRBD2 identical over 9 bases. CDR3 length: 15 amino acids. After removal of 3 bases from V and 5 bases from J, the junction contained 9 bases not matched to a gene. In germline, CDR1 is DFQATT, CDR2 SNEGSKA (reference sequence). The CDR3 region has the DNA TGCAGTGCTAGTCCCAGACTAGCGGCTAAAGATACGCAGTATTTT. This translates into CSASPRLAAKDTQYF.

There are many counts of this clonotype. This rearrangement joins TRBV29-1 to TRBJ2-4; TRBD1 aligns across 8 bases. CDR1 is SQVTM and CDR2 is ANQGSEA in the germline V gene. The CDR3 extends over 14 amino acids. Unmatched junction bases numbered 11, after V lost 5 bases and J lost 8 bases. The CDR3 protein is CSVSQGARIDIQYF. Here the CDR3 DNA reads TGCAGCGTTTCTCAGGGGGCGCGAATAGACATTCAGTACTTC.

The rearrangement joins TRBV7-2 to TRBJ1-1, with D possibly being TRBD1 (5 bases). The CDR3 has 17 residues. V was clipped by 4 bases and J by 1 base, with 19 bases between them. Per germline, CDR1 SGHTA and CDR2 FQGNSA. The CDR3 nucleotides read TGTGCCAGCAGCTCAGGGTTAGGGTCCGCGCAGAACACTGAAGCTTTCTTT. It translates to CASSSGLGSAQNTEAFF.

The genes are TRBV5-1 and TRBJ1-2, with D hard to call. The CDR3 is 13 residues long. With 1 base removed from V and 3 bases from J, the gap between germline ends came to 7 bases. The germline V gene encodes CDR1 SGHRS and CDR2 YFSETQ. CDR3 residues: CASSLTLYYGYTF. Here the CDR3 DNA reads TGCGCCAGCAGCTTGACTCTTTACTATGGCTACACCTTC.

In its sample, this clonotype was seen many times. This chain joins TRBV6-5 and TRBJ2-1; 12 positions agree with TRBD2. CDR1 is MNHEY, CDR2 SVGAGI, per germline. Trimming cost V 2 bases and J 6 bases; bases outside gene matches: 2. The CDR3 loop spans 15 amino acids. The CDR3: CASSYGLAGFNEQFF. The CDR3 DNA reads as TGTGCCAGCAGTTACGGACTAGCGGGGTTCAATGAGCAGTTCTTC.

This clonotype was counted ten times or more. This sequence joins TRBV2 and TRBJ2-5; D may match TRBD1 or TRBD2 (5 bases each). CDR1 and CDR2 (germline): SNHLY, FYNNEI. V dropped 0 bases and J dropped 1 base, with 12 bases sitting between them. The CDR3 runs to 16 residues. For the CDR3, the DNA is TGTGCCAGCAGTGAAGCCCCAAGTGGGGGCCAAGAGACCCAGTACTTC. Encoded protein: CASSEAPSGGQETQYF. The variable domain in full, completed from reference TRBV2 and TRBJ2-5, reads EPEVTQTPSHQVTQMGQEVILRCVPISNHLYFYWYRQILGQKVEFLVSFYNNEISEKSEIFDDQFSVERPDGSNFTLKIRSTKLEDSAMYFCASSEAPSGGQETQYFGPGTRLLVL.

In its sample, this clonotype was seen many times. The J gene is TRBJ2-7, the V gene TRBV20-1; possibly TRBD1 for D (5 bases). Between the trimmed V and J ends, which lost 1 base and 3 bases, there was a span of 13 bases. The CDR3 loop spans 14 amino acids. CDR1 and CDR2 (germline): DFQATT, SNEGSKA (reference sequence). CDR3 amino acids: CSARGTTVYYEQYF. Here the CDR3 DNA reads TGCAGTGCTAGAGGGACAACAGTTTACTACGAGCAGTACTTC.

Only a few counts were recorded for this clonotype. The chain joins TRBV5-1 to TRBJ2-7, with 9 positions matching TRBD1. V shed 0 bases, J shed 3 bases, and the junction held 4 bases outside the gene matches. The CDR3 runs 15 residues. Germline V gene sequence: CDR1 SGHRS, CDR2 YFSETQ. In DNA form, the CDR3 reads TGCGCCAGCAGCTTGGGAGGGACAGGGATCTACGAGCAGTACTTC. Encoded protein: CASSLGGTGIYEQYF.

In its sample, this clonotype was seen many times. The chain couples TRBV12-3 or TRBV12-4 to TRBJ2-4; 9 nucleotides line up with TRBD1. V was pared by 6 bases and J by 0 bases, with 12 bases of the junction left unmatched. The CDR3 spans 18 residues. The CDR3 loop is CASSLGTGMLLAKNIQYF. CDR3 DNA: TGTGCCAGCAGCCTCGGGACAGGGATGTTGCTAGCCAAAAACATTCAGTACTTC.

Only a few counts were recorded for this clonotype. This CDR3 reads CASATGRGQSLYEQYF. CDR3 coding DNA: TGCGCCAGCGCAACCGGTCGGGGTCAATCTCTCTACGAGCAGTACTTC. V gene TRBV23-1 combines with J gene TRBJ2-7, with D possibly matching TRBD2 (5 bases). TRBV23-1 is an ORF; its function is uncertain. Trimming left V 8 bases short and J 3 bases short, with 23 bases between. The CDR3 is 16 residues long.

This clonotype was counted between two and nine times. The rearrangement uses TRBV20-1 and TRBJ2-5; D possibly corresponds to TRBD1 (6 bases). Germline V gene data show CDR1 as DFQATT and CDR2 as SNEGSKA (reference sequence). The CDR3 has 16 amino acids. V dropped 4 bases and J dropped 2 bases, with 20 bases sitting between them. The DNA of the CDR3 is TGCAGTGCTAATGATCCTCTGACAGGAATACAAGAGACCCAGTACTTC. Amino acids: CSANDPLTGIQETQYF.

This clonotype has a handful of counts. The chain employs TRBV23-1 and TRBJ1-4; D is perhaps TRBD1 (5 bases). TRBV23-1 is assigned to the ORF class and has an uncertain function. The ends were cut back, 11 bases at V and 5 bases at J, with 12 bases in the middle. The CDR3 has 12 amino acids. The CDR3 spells CAVEEGNEKLFF. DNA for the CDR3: TGCGCCGTGGAGGAGGGGAATGAAAAACTGTTTTTT.

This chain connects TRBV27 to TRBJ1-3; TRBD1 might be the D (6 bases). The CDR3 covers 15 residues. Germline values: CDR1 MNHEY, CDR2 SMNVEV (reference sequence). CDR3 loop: CRPVGQTFSGNTIYF. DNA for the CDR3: TGTCGGCCCGTTGGACAGACTTTCTCTGGAAACACCATATATTTT.

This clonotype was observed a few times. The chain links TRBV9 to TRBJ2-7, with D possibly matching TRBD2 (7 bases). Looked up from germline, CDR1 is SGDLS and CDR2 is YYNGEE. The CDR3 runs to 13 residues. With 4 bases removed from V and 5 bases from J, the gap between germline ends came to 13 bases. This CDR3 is CASSPMGGHEQYF. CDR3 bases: TGTGCCAGCAGCCCGATGGGGGGGCACGAGCAGTACTTC.

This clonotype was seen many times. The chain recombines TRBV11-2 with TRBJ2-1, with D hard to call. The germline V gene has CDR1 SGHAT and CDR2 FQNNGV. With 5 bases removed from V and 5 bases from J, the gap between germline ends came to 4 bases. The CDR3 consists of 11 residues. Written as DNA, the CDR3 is TGTGCCAGCAGCGCGCACAATGAGCAGTTCTTC. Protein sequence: CASSAHNEQFF.

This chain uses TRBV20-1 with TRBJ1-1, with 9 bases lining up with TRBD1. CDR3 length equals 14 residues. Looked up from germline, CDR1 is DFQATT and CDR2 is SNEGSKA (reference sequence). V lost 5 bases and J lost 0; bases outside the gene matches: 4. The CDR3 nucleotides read TGCAGTGCTTCCGGGACAGGGCTGAACACTGAAGCTTTCTTT. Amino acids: CSASGTGLNTEAFF.

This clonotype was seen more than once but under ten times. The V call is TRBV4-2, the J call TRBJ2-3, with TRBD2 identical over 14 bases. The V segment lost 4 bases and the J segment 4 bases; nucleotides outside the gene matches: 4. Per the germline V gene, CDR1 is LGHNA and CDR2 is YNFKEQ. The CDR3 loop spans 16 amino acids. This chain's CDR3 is CASSPGLAGASDTQYF. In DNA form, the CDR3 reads TGTGCCAGCAGCCCGGGACTAGCGGGAGCGTCAGATACGCAGTATTTT.

The CDR3 is CSATYRVGEKLFF. The CDR3 DNA is TGCAGTGCCACATACAGGGTTGGAGAAAAACTGTTTTTT. V is TRBV20-1 and J is TRBJ1-4, with D possibly being TRBD1 (6 bases). The V end lost 6 bases, the J end lost 8 bases, and 16 bases lay between the germline ends. The CDR3 loop spans 13 amino acids. Germline CDR1 is DFQATT and CDR2 is SNEGSKA (reference sequence).

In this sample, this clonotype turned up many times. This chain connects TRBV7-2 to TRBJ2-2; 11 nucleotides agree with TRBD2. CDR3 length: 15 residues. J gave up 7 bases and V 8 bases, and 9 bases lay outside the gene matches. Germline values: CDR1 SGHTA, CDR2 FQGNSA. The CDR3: CASLLAGVVRGELFF. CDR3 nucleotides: TGTGCCAGCTTACTAGCGGGAGTGGTCCGCGGGGAGCTGTTTTTT.

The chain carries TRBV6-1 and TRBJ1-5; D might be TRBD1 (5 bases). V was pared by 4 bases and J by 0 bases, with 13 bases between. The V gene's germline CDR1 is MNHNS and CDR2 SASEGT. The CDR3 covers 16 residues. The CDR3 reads CASSGPGANSNQPQHF. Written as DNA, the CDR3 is TGTGCCAGCAGTGGGCCCGGGGCAAATAGCAATCAGCCCCAGCATTTT.

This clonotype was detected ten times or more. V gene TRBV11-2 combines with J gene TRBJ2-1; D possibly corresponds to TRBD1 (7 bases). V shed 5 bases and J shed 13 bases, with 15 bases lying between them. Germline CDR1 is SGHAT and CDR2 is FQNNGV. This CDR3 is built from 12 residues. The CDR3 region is CASSLDREAQFF. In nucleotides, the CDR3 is TGTGCCAGCAGCCTTGACAGGGAGGCACAGTTCTTC.

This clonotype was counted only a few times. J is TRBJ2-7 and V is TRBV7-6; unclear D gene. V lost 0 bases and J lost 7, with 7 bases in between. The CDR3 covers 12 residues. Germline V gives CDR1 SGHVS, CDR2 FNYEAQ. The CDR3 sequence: CASSLADAEQYF. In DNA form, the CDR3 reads TGTGCCAGCAGCTTAGCGGACGCGGAGCAGTACTTC.